The sequence of this T cell receptor beta chain was determined in a study of read filtering for tumor transcriptome and immune sequencing. About the research overall: Revised staging placed eight or nine patients in R-ISS I, around 15 in II, about 7 in III.

V was clipped by 3 bases and J by 1 base, with 6 bases between them. Germline values: CDR1 SGHRS, CDR2 YFSETQ. CDR3 length: 13 amino acids. Molecular barcoded adaptors covering alpha/delta and beta/gamma chains were used on about 390 ng RNA. Each CDR3 protein gets one entry after TCRdb re-called the reads with MiXCR. In the table there are tens of thousands of distinct CDR3 sequences, 20% to 25% of which are singletons. This clonotype originated in a donor aged 40 or over with multiple myeloma. The chain has TRBV5-1 and TRBJ2-3; D gene uncertain. Sequencing was done on a sample of a population of CD138-negative cells sorted from bone marrow. In DNA form, the CDR3 reads TGCGCCAGCAGCTGGGAACGCACAGATACGCAGTATTTT. It specifies CASSWERTDTQYF.